The sequence of this TCR beta chain was determined in a study of CD8 T cells in ankylosing spondylitis. This clonotype appeared many times. Its cognate antigen is unknown. TCRdb re-analysed the 5' RACE reads in MiXCR, keeping a single row per CDR3 protein. The sample has approximately 550,000 distinct CDR3 sequences; roughly 13% are singletons. General study points: A TCR beta motif made of several highly homologous variants seemed typical of ankylosing spondylitis blood. Some motif variants had been reported before (in reactive arthritis synovial fluid and blood).

This CDR3 is 17 amino acids long. Unmatched junction bases numbered 11, after V lost 7 bases and J lost 0 bases. The sequencing sample was made of blood, either unsorted or a sorted T cell fraction (not recorded which). The chain links TRBV12-3 or TRBV12-4 to TRBJ2-1; 8 bases align to TRBD2. This TCR derives from a male donor with ankylosing spondylitis. CDR3 region: CASTWSSGESSYNEQFF. The CDR3 nucleotides read TGTGCCAGCACGTGGAGTAGCGGGGAGAGCTCCTACAATGAGCAGTTCTTC.